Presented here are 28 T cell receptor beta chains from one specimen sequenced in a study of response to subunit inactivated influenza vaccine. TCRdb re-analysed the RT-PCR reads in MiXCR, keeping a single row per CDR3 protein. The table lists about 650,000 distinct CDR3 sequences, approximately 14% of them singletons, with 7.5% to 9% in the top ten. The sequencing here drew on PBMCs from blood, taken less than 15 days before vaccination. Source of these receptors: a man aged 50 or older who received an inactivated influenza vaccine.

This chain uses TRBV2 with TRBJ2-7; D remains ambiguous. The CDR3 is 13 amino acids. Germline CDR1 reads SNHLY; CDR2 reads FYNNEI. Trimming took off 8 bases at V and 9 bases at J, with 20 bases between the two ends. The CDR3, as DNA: TGTGCCAGCGGTAATCGGATTGACCTACGGCAGTACTTC. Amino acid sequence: CASGNRIDLRQYF.

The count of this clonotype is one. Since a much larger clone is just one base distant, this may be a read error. CDR3 in amino acids: CASRNKDTQYF. CDR3 coding DNA: TGTGCCAGCAGGAACAAAGATACGCAGTATTTT. V is TRBV3-1 and J is TRBJ2-3; D call uncertain. V lost 6 bases and J lost 5, with 6 bases in between. CDR3 length: 11 residues. Germline CDR1 and CDR2: LGHDT and YNNKEL (reference sequence).

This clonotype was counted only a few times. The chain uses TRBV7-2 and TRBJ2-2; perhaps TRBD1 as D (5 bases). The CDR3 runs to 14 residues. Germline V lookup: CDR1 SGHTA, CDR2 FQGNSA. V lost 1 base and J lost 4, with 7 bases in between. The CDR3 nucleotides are TGTGCCAGCAGCTTAGAGACAGTCACCGGGGAGCTGTTTTTT. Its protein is CASSLETVTGELFF.

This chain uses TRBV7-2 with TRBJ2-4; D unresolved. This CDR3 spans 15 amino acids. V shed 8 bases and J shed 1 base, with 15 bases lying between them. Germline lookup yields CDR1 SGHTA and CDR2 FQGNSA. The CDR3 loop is CASSVMVAAKNIQYF. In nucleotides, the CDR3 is TGTGCCAGCTCCGTCATGGTAGCCGCCAAAAACATTCAGTACTTC. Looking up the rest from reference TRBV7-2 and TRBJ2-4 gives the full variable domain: GAGVSQSPSNKVTEKGKDVELRCDPISGHTALYWYRQSLGQGLEFLIYFQGNSAPDKSGLPSDRFSAERTGGSVSTLTIQRTQQEDSAVYLCASSVMVAAKNIQYFGAGTRLSVL.

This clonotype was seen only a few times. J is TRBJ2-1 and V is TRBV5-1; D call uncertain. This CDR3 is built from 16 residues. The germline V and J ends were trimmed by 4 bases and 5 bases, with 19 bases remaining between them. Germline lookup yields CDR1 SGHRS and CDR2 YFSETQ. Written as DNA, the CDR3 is TGCGCCAGCAGCATCCGACTTCCTACTACTAACAATGAGCAGTTCTTC. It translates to CASSIRLPTTNNEQFF.

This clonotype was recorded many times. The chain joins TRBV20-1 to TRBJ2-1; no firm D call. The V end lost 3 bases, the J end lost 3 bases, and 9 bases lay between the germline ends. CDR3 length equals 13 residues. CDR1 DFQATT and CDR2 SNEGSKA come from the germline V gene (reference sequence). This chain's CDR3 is CSASGLFYNEQFF. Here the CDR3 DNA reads TGCAGTGCTAGCGGTCTTTTCTACAATGAGCAGTTCTTC.

As DNA, the CDR3 is TGTGCCAGCAGCCAAGGGCTAGCGGGACTCAGTGAGCAGTTCTTC. Translating it yields CASSQGLAGLSEQFF. The gene calls are TRBV3-1 and TRBJ2-1; TRBD2 agrees at 9 bases. Germline CDR1 reads LGHDT; CDR2 reads YNNKEL (reference sequence). CDR3 length: 15 residues. With V trimmed by 1 base and J by 9 bases, 7 bases remained unmatched.

The CDR3 nucleotides are TGTGCCAGCAGCTTCCCGACAGGGATAAGGACCTACGAGCAGTACTTC. Protein sequence: CASSFPTGIRTYEQYF. The V gene is TRBV7-9, the J gene TRBJ2-7; 7 nucleotides align to TRBD1. Germline V gene sequence: CDR1 SEHNR, CDR2 FQNEAQ (reference sequence). V trimming: 3 bases; J trimming: 2 bases; junction bases outside the gene matches: 10. The CDR3 is made up of 16 amino acids.

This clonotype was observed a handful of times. CDR3 in amino acids: CSARHRDRGTYNEQFF. The CDR3 DNA reads TGCAGTGCTAGACACCGGGACAGGGGCACCTACAATGAGCAGTTCTTC. This chain links TRBV20-1 with TRBJ2-1, with 10 bases matching TRBD1. The CDR3 sequence is 16 residues long. V lost 2 bases to trimming and J lost 2 bases; unmatched junction nucleotides: 6. Germline V lookup: CDR1 DFQATT, CDR2 SNEGSKA (reference sequence).

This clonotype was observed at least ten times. CDR3 sequence reads: CAISEGDSPSYNEQFF. The CDR3, as DNA: TGTGCCATCAGTGAAGGGGACTCGCCTTCCTACAATGAGCAGTTCTTC. The chain joins TRBV10-3 to TRBJ2-1, with D perhaps TRBD2 (6 bases). The germline V and J ends were trimmed by 3 bases and 1 base, with 13 bases remaining between them. The CDR3 consists of 16 residues. Germline V CDR1 and CDR2: ENHRY, SYGVKD.

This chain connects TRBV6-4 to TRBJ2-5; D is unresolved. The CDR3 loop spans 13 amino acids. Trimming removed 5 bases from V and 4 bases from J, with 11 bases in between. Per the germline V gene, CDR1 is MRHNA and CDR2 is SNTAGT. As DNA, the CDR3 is TGTGCCAGCAGTTCCCGGTACGGAGAGACCCAGTACTTC. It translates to CASSSRYGETQYF.

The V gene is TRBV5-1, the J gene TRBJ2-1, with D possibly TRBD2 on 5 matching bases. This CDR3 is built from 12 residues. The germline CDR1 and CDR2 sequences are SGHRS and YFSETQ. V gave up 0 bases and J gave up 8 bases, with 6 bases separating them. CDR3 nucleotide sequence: TGCGCCAGCAGCTTGGGGACTGATGAGCAGTTCTTC. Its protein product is CASSLGTDEQFF.

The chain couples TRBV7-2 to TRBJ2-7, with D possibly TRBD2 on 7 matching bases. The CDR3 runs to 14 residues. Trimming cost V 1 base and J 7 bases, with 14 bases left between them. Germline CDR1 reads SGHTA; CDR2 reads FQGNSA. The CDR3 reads CASSLGGGAGEQYF. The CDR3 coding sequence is TGTGCCAGCAGCTTAGGAGGGGGGGCAGGAGAGCAGTACTTC.

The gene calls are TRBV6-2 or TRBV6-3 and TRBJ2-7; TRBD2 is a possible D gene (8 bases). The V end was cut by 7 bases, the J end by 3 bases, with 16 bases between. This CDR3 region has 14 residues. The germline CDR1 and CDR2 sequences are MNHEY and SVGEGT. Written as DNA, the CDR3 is TGTGCCAGCAACCCGGGAGGGGGCGGCTACGAGCAGTACTTC. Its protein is CASNPGGGGYEQYF.

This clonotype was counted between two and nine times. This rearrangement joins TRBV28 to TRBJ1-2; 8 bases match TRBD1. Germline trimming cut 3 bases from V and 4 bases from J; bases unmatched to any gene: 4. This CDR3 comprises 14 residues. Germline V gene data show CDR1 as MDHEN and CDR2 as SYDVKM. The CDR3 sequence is CASSLGQARYGYTF. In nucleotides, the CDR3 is TGTGCCAGCAGTTTGGGACAGGCCCGCTATGGCTACACCTTC.

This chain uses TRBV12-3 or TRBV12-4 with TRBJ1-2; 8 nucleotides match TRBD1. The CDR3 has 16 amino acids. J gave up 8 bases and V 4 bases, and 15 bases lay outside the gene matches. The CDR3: CASSWASTGGTEGYTF. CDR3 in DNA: TGTGCCAGCAGTTGGGCCTCAACAGGGGGGACGGAAGGCTACACCTTC.

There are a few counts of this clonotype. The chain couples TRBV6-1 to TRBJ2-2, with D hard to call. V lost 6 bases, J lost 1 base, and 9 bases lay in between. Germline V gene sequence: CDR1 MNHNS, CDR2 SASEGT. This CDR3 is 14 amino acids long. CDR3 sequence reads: CASRKSQNTGELFF. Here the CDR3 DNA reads TGTGCCAGCAGAAAGTCGCAGAACACCGGGGAGCTGTTTTTT.

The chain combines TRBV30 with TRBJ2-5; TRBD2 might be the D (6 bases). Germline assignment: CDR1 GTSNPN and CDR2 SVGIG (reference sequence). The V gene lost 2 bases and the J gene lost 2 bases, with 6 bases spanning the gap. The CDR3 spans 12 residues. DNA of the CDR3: TGTGCCTGGAGTAGCGGGCAAGAGACCCAGTACTTC. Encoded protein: CAWSSGQETQYF. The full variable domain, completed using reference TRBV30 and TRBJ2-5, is SQTIHQWPATLVQPVGSPLSLECTVEGTSNPNLYWYRQAAGRGLQLLFYSVGIGQISSEVPQNLSASRPQDRQFILSSKKLLLSDSGFYLCAWSSGQETQYFGPGTRLLVL.

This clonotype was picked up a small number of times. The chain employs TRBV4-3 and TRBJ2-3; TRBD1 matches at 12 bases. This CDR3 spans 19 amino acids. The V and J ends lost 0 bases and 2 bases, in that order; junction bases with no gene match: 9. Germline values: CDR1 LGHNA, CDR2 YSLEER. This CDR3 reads CASSQDGGTGGVYTDTQYF. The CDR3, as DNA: TGCGCCAGCAGCCAAGATGGGGGGACAGGGGGCGTCTACACAGATACGCAGTATTTT.

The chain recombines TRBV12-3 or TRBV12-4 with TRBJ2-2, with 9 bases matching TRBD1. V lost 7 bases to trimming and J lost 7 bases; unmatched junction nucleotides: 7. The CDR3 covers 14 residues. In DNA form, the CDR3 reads TGTGCCAGCAAGCCGGGACAGGGAATCGGGGAGCTGTTTTTT. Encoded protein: CASKPGQGIGELFF.

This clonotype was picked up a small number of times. The CDR3 region is CASSLGQAPETQYF. Here the CDR3 DNA reads TGTGCCAGCAGTTTAGGACAAGCCCCAGAGACCCAGTACTTC. The chain combines TRBV12-3 or TRBV12-4 with TRBJ2-5; D not resolved. The CDR3 sequence is 14 residues long. V was cut by 1 base and J by 4 bases, with 10 bases left in between.

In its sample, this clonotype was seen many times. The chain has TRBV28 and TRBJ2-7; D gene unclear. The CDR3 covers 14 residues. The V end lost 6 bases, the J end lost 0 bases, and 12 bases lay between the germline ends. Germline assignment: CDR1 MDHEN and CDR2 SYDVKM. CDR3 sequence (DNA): TGTGCCAGCAGATCCACGGGCCGCTCCTACGAGCAGTACTTC. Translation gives CASRSTGRSYEQYF.

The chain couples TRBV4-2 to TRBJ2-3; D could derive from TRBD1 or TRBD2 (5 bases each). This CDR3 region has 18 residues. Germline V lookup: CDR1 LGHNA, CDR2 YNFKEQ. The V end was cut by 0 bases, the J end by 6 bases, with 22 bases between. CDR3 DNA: TGTGCCAGCAGCCAAGACTGGTCTAGCAGCAGCAAGGGGGATACGCAGTATTTT. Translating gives CASSQDWSSSSKGDTQYF.

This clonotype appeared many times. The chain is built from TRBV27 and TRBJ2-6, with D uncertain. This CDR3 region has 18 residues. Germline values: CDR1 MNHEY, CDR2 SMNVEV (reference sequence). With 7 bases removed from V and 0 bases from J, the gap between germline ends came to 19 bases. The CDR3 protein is CASTLLDHFFSGANVLTF. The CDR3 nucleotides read TGTGCCAGCACCCTCTTGGACCATTTTTTCTCTGGGGCCAACGTCCTGACTTTC.

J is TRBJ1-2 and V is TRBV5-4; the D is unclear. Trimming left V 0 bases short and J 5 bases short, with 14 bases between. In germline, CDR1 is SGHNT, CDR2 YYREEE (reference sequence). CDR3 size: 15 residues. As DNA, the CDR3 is TGTGCCAGCAGCTTGGCAGTCGCCAGTAGTTATGGCTACACCTTC. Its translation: CASSLAVASSYGYTF.

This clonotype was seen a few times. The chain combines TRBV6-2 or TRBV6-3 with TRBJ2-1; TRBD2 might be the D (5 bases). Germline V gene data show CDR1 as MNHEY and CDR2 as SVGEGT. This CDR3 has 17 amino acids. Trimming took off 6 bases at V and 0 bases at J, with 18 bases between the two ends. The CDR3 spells CASRFDGLFSSYNEQFF. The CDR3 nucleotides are TGTGCCAGCAGATTCGATGGACTTTTCAGCTCCTACAATGAGCAGTTCTTC.

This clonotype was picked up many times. The CDR3 region is CASSDYSATYEQYF. Here the CDR3 DNA reads TGTGCCAGCAGTGATTACAGTGCAACCTACGAGCAGTACTTC. The genes are TRBV28 and TRBJ2-7; D gene ambiguous. Germline V gives CDR1 MDHEN, CDR2 SYDVKM. Deletions cut 5 bases from V and 2 bases from J, with 13 bases between. This CDR3 is built from 14 residues. The full variable domain, completed using reference TRBV28 and TRBJ2-7, is DVKVTQSSRYLVKRTGEKVFLECVQDMDHENMFWYRQDPGLGLRLIYFSYDVKMKEKGDIPEGYSVSREKKERFSLILESASTNQTSMYLCASSDYSATYEQYFGPGTRLTVT.

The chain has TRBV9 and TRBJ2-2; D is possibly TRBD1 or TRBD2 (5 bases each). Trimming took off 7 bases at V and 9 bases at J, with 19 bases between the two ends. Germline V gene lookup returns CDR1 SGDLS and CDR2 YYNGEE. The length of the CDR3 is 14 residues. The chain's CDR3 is CASGPGLLGWELFF. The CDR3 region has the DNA TGTGCCAGCGGCCCGGGGCTCCTCGGCTGGGAGCTGTTTTTT.